The 15 T cell receptor beta chains below come from one sample, sequenced in a study of blood T cell repertoires in COVID-19. Generated by immunoSEQ multiplex PCR, the TCRdb table keeps only in-frame clones and is missing some. In the table there are about 250,000 clones, around nine tenths of which are singletons. Sequenced: peripheral blood. These receptors originate from a woman aged 55 to 70 who had recovered from COVID-19.

The chain employs TRBV21-1 and TRBJ2-7; the table calls TRBD1, which could not be checked here. TRBV21-1 is recorded as a pseudogene. The CDR3 covers 16 residues. CDR3 in amino acids: CASTYYRDRGAYEQYF. Here the CDR3 DNA reads TGTGCCAGCACCTATTACCGGGACAGGGGAGCCTACGAGCAGTACTTC.

The rearrangement joins TRBV19 to TRBJ2-2; D not resolved. CDR1 is LNHDA and CDR2 is SQIVND in the germline V gene (reference sequence). The germline V and J ends were trimmed by 7 bases and 5 bases, with 11 bases remaining between them. This CDR3 comprises 13 residues. The DNA for the CDR3 is TGTGCCAGTACCATACTCAGGACCGGGGAGCTGTTTTTT. It codes for CASTILRTGELFF.

This clone was detected only a few times. This sequence joins TRBV7-2 and TRBJ2-1, with 9 bases matching TRBD1. Losses at the gene ends were 2 bases for V and 0 bases for J; bases not matched to a gene: 5. This CDR3 contains 17 residues. Germline V gives CDR1 SGHTA, CDR2 FQGNSA. The CDR3 DNA is TGTGCCAGCAGCTTACAAGGGACAGGGATCTCCTACAATGAGCAGTTCTTC. Its translation is CASSLQGTGISYNEQFF.

The chain couples TRBV4-3 to TRBJ1-1; D perhaps matches TRBD1 (5 bases). CDR3 length equals 14 residues. Trimming took 3 bases from V and 0 from J, leaving 8 bases between them. The germline gives CDR1 LGHNA, CDR2 YSLEER. For the CDR3, the DNA is TGCGCCAGCAGCCAGCACAGGATGAACACTGAAGCTTTCTTT. It codes for CASSQHRMNTEAFF.

The genes are TRBV6-2 or TRBV6-3 and TRBJ2-5, with D possibly being TRBD2 (6 bases). The germline V and J ends were trimmed by 4 bases and 1 base, with 16 bases remaining between them. The CDR3 consists of 16 residues. Germline V lookup: CDR1 MNHEY, CDR2 SVGEGT. CDR3 in amino acids: CASSSWGVRFQETQYF. The CDR3, as DNA: TGTGCCAGCAGTTCGTGGGGGGTGAGATTCCAAGAGACCCAGTACTTC.

CDR3 nucleotides: TGTGCCATCAGTGACTACAGGCTTCGGGATACGCAGTATTTT. Protein sequence: CAISDYRLRDTQYF. This chain uses TRBV10-3 with TRBJ2-3; tentatively, D is TRBD1 (5 bases). Per germline, CDR1 ENHRY and CDR2 SYGVKD. This CDR3 comprises 14 residues. V was pared by 3 bases and J by 6 bases, with 13 bases between.

The V gene is TRBV11-1, the J gene TRBJ2-5; TRBD1 matches 10 bases. J was trimmed by 4 bases and V by 4 bases; bases with no gene match: 3. The CDR3 loop spans 14 amino acids. CDR1 is SGHAT, CDR2 FQDESV, per germline (reference sequence). The DNA for the CDR3 is TGTGCCAGCAGCTCCCGGGACAGGGGAGAGACCCAGTACTTC. Translating it yields CASSSRDRGETQYF.

The chain combines TRBV4-2 with TRBJ2-7; 8 bases map to TRBD1. The J segment lost 3 bases and the V segment lost 4 bases, leaving 5 bases of the junction unmatched. Germline V gene data show CDR1 as LGHNA and CDR2 as YNFKEQ. This CDR3 region has 14 residues. CDR3 protein: CASSRGQGDYEQYF. DNA of the CDR3: TGTGCCAGCAGCCGCGGACAGGGAGACTACGAGCAGTACTTC.

The chain employs TRBV7-9 and TRBJ1-6; no clear D. V shed 2 bases and J shed 10 bases, with 9 bases lying between them. The CDR3 runs 13 residues. In germline, CDR1 is SEHNR, CDR2 FQNEAQ (reference sequence). The CDR3 DNA sequence: TGTGCCAGCAGCTTATCCGAGTCATCACCCCTCCACTTT. Protein sequence: CASSLSESSPLHF.

The chain combines TRBV7-3 with TRBJ1-5; D unresolved. Germline CDR1 and CDR2: SGHTA and FQGTGA. This CDR3 contains 13 residues. V lost 0 bases and J 5 bases, leaving 5 bases between the germline ends. The CDR3 DNA reads TGTGCCAGCAGCTTAACGGCAGATCAGCCCCAGCATTTT. This translates into CASSLTADQPQHF.

This chain links TRBV11-3 with TRBJ2-3; a weak D match, TRBD2 (6 bases). CDR1 is SGHNT, CDR2 YENEEA, per germline. This CDR3 region has 17 residues. V was cut by 4 bases and J by 4 bases, with 21 bases left in between. The CDR3 spells CASSSRRGASVADTQYF. The CDR3 coding sequence is TGTGCCAGCAGCTCGAGAAGAGGTGCTAGCGTGGCAGATACGCAGTATTTT. The complete variable domain, with remaining parts taken from reference TRBV11-3 and TRBJ2-3, reads EAGVVQSPRYKIIEKKQPVAFWCNPISGHNTLYWYLQNLGQGPELLIRYENEEAVDDSQLPKDRFSAERLKGVDSTLKIQPAELGDSAVYLCASSSRRGASVADTQYFGPGTRLTVL.

The gene calls are TRBV27 and TRBJ1-4, with D possibly being TRBD1 (5 bases). This CDR3 contains 12 residues. V lost 5 bases and J lost 8, with 9 bases in between. CDR1 and CDR2 (germline): MNHEY, SMNVEV (reference sequence). The CDR3 here is CASSAGPEKLFF. Here the CDR3 DNA reads TGTGCCAGCAGTGCGGGGCCCGAAAAACTGTTTTTT.

The chain combines TRBV6-5 with TRBJ2-7, with 8 bases matching TRBD1. The CDR3 consists of 16 residues. V lost 4 bases to trimming and J lost 0 bases; unmatched junction nucleotides: 8. Per germline, CDR1 MNHEY and CDR2 SVGAGI. In DNA form, the CDR3 reads TGTGCCAGCAGTTCCCCGGGACAGGCTAGCTCCTACGAGCAGTACTTC. Translating gives CASSSPGQASSYEQYF.

This clone was picked up a small number of times. This chain connects TRBV7-9 to TRBJ2-1; no firm D call. The CDR3 consists of 14 residues. Germline lookup yields CDR1 SEHNR and CDR2 FQNEAQ (reference sequence). The V end lost 2 bases, the J end lost 8 bases, and 13 bases lay between the germline ends. CDR3 nucleotides: TGTGCCAGCAGCTTATTCCCGCGGCCCGATGAGCAGTTCTTC. This encodes CASSLFPRPDEQFF.

The chain has TRBV6-1 and TRBJ1-2; tentatively, D is TRBD1 (5 bases). The V and J ends lost 1 base and 7 bases respectively, with 13 bases between them. This CDR3 is built from 14 residues. In germline, CDR1 is MNHNS, CDR2 SASEGT. The CDR3: CASSEVAGAGGYTF. The CDR3 nucleotides are TGTGCCAGCAGTGAAGTGGCTGGGGCCGGTGGCTACACCTTC.